The rows below give T cell receptor beta chains drawn from one sample of a study of shared T cell receptors in the human thymus. Assay: immunoSEQ multiplex PCR; the TCRdb copy retains only in-frame clones and omits some. The table includes 640,000 or so clones, about 89% detected once. The data also belong to a second study, concerning human thymus T cells.

The sample comprised thymocytes. The receptors here all came from a boy under two years old with a congenital heart defect. CDR3s include the opening cysteine and the closing phenylalanine or tryptophan. The D gene is left open where the match is weak.

>TRBJ2-2|TRBD1|TRBV7-6
CASSLVGTVTGELFF
>TRBJ2-2|.|TRBV11-2
CASSLYGSGELFF
>TRBJ2-1|.|TRBV6-1
CASSEEQIGLVGEQFF
>TRBJ1-1|.|TRBV12-5
CASGFSSHAGNTEAFF
>TRBJ2-1|.|TRBV13
CASSLVPGAVGNEQFF
>TRBJ2-7|TRBD2|TRBV2
CASIRTSVDEQYF
>TRBJ2-3|TRBD2|TRBV7-9
CASSLVSRGSFTDTQYF
>TRBJ2-7|.|TRBV11-2
CASSPRLRAVMDEQYF
>TRBJ2-5|.|TRBV5-1
CASSLSYRDDQETQYF
>TRBJ2-3|TRBD2|TRBV7-6
CASSASGVSTDTQYF
>TRBJ1-5|.|TRBV27
CASSPLPRGWGRQPQHF
>TRBJ2-7|TRBD2|TRBV11-2
CASSYRLAGISYEQYF
>TRBJ2-7|.|TRBV28
CASKYGTRPYEQYF
>TRBJ1-1|.|TRBV25-1
CASSPRGRDTEAFF
>TRBJ2-7|TRBD2|TRBV4-1
CASSQDELAGGIYEQYF
>TRBJ2-7|.|TRBV9
CASSGPPPSSREQYF
>TRBJ2-7|.|TRBV11-2
CASSLDFREQYF
>TRBJ2-7|.|TRBV5-1
CASRRTDSYEQYF
>TRBJ1-2|TRBD1|TRBV7-4
CASSPDRVWYGYTF
>TRBJ2-3|.|TRBV4-1
CASSQELRQGGNTDTQYF
>TRBJ2-5|.|TRBV5-4
CASSLGGGEETQYF
>TRBJ2-1|.|TRBV5-8
CASSFGGYNEQFF
>TRBJ1-5|TRBD1|TRBV10-3
CAISEKGQGGNQPQHF
>TRBJ2-1|TRBD2|TRBV6-5
CASRALAGGPREQFF
>TRBJ1-1|.|TRBV18
CASSPGVGWLTEAFF
>TRBJ1-4|.|TRBV28
CASSLRQANEKLFF
>TRBJ2-7|TRBD2|TRBV28
CASSVAGSDEQYF
>TRBJ2-7|TRBD2|TRBV28
CAPESGGRPYEQYF
>TRBJ1-2|.|TRBV4-3
CASSPQRKGEIGYTF
>TRBJ2-7|TRBD1|TRBV5-4
CASSFGPGQGPYEQYF
>TRBJ2-7|.|TRBV5-6
CASSLEGVSAYEQYF
>TRBJ2-1|TRBD1|TRBV15
CATSRQGPYNEQFF
>TRBJ2-1|.|TRBV30
CAWSGSLALEQFF
>TRBJ1-1|TRBD1|TRBV2
CASVRGQGHTEAFF
>TRBJ1-2|.|TRBV28
CASSLGQNYGYTF
>TRBJ1-2|TRBD1|TRBV28
CASSFRTGSLYGYTF
>TRBJ1-5|TRBD1|TRBV28
CASSSESDRGETSNQPQHF
>TRBJ2-1|.|TRBV28
CASGGYTVTSCNEQFF
>TRBJ2-1|.|TRBV7-2
CASSLGDPLPGAPYNEQFF
>TRBJ2-5|TRBD2|TRBV5-1
CASSLGGGETQYF
>TRBJ2-1|TRBD1|TRBV28
CASSTAGTGNYNEQFF
>TRBJ2-2|TRBD1|TRBV4-3
CASSHSGTGNTGELFF
>TRBJ1-1|TRBD1|TRBV2
CAIDRGPGNTEAFF
>TRBJ2-5|TRBD2|TRBV27
CASSPTSNVAGGRGETQYF
>TRBJ2-3|TRBD1|TRBV11-2
CASSLEPKWGRTGRTDTQYF
>TRBJ1-5|TRBD1|TRBV7-2
CASSVDQGANQPQHF
>TRBJ2-7|TRBD2|TRBV10-3
CAIKMTSGSSEQYF
>TRBJ2-1|.|TRBV5-3
CARNPFGQINNEQFF
>TRBJ1-2|TRBD1|TRBV10-3
CAIRGQFLGRYGYTF
>TRBJ2-2|TRBD2|TRBV7-8
CASSLRLAASGGTGELFF
>TRBJ2-7|.|TRBV28
CASSLPADSYEQYF
>TRBJ2-7|.|TRBV5-1
CASSLEKEQSYEQYF
>TRBJ1-2|.|TRBV16
CASSQRGTDLWGYTF